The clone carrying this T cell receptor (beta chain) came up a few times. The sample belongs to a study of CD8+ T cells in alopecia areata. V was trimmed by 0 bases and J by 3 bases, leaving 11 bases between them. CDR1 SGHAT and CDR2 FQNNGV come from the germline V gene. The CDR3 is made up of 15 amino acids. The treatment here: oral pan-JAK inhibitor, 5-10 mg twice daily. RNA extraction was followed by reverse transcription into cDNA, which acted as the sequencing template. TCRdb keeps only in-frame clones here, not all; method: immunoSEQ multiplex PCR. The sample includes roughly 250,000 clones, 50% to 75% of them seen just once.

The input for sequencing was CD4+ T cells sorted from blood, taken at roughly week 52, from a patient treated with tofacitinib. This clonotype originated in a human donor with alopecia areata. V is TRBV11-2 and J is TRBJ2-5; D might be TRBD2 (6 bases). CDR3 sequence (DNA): TGTGCCAGCAGCTTAGATAGGGCGGGGAAAGAGACCCAGTACTTC. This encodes CASSLDRAGKETQYF.